This record looks at one TCR beta chain sequence and its context. CDR3 length: 16 amino acids. The junction had 4 bases not matched to a gene; V was cut back by 4 bases and J by 0 bases. Germline CDR1 MNHEY, CDR2 SVGEGT. The data are from a study of control samples from healthy donors and cancer patients. The method was immunoSEQ multiplex PCR; TCRdb's version includes in-frame clones alone and lacks a portion of them. Here the sample spans approximately 94,000 clones, roughly 92% being singletons. The sample consisted of blood. This clonotype was sampled from a woman in her 30s in good health. This chain connects TRBV6-2 or TRBV6-3 to TRBJ1-5; 9 bases are a match to TRBD1. The CDR3 DNA is TGTGCCAGCAGTTCGGGACAGGGAGTTAGCAATCAGCCCCAGCATTTT. Translating gives CASSSGQGVSNQPQHF.